Listed here is a single T cell receptor beta chain. The target antigen is unknown. Produced via immunoSEQ multiplex PCR; TCRdb's table is partial and in-frame only. The sample yields 71,000 or so clones, over 90% seen once. This record belongs to a study of OX40 agonist ivuxolimab in advanced cancers. As for the study in general: Patients enrolled in dose escalation were diagnosed with hepatocellular carcinoma, melanoma, renal cell or head and neck cancer. Three patients got partial responses; one had hepatocellular carcinoma and two had cutaneous melanoma.

With 0 bases removed from V and 9 bases from J, the gap between germline ends came to 19 bases. The CDR3 extends over 16 amino acids. Findings and limits, study-wide: At doses 0.1 to 3.0 mg/kg, CD4+ and CD8+ clones expanded.

This receptor was obtained from an adult with an advanced solid tumor such as melanoma, head and neck, liver or kidney cancer. Here the sequenced sample was CD4+ or CD8+ T cells sorted from blood, taken in a trial of the OX40 agonist ivuxolimab. This rearrangement joins TRBV5-3 to TRBJ2-1, with a possible D match to TRBD2 (5 bases). TRBV5-3 is an ORF; its function is uncertain. The CDR3 region is CARSLVTPVPRVEQFF. In nucleotides, the CDR3 is TGTGCCAGAAGCTTGGTTACCCCGGTCCCGAGGGTTGAGCAGTTCTTC.